This T cell receptor (beta chain) was sequenced for a study of blood T cell repertoires in COVID-19. Study background: The origin of the acute and convalescent COVID-19 samples was the United States, Italy and Spain. Sources were T cells, B-cell-depleted T cells, or PBMCs; the material itself was cDNA or gDNA.

Study processing details: The assay estimated nucleated cells by amplifying reference gene primers. The protocol was immunoSEQ multiplex PCR, while the TCRdb copy is restricted to in-frame clones and leaves out a portion. Clone size and the V and J calls come from that table; the DNA yielded D and trimming. Here the sample spans around 140,000 clones, 88% being singletons. The sequenced sample consisted of peripheral blood. The TCR sequence derives from a man aged 65 to 85 with acute or convalescent COVID-19.

The CDR3 reads CASSRGGGSGELFF. In nucleotides, the CDR3 is TGTGCCAGCAGCCGCGGGGGAGGGTCCGGGGAGCTGTTTTTT. The chain is built from TRBV7-9 and TRBJ2-2, with 7 bases fitting TRBD2. This CDR3 has 14 residues. The germline V gene has CDR1 SEHNR and CDR2 FQNEAQ (reference sequence). Trimming removed 5 bases from V and 6 bases from J; junction bases left unmatched: 6.